Following are 15 T cell receptor beta chains from one sample sequenced in a study of human T cells and chemical hapten exposure. TCRdb re-analysed the RACE reads in MiXCR, keeping a single row per CDR3 protein. Altogether roughly 120,000 distinct CDR3 sequences are present, roughly 13% being singletons, with the ten largest covering around 0.99%. The sample's time point: patch test 1, 2 weeks after DPC sensitization. Treatment denoted: therapeutic diphenylcyclopropenone sensitization with weekly scalp DPC. This specimen consisted of whole blood, obtained in connection with sensitization to the hapten diphenylcyclopropenone (DPC). The receptor source for this set is a man aged 18 to 35 with alopecia areata. Some clones in this sample may be carry-over from other donors' samples.

In this sample, this clonotype turned up many times. The chain employs TRBV14 and TRBJ1-1, with D unclear. The CDR3 contains 14 residues. CDR1 and CDR2 from the germline V gene are SGHDN and FVKESK. V lost 4 bases to trimming and J lost 5 bases, with 14 bases between them. CDR3 protein: CASSLKGRVTEAFF. The CDR3 DNA is TGTGCCAGCAGCCTTAAGGGAAGGGTGACTGAAGCTTTCTTT.

There are a few counts of this clonotype. The chain employs TRBV6-1 and TRBJ2-2; D gene ambiguous. CDR1 is MNHNS, CDR2 SASEGT, per germline. CDR3 length: 16 amino acids. The ends were cut back, 2 bases at V and 2 bases at J, with 12 bases in the middle. The CDR3 loop is CASSEPAADNTGELFF. The CDR3 DNA is TGTGCCAGCAGTGAACCGGCGGCTGACAACACCGGGGAGCTGTTTTTT.

CDR3 residues: CSAGDRVNSPLHF. CDR3 DNA: TGCAGTGCCGGGGACAGGGTAAATTCACCCCTCCACTTT. This chain connects TRBV20-1 to TRBJ1-6; TRBD1 agrees at 9 bases. The CDR3 has 13 amino acids. Germline trimming cut 6 bases from V and 7 bases from J; bases unmatched to any gene: 4. Germline values: CDR1 DFQATT, CDR2 SNEGSKA (reference sequence).

This clonotype has just a few counts. The CDR3 spells CASSPLRGGNEQFF. The CDR3 DNA reads as TGCGCCAGCAGCCCTCTTCGGGGGGGCAATGAGCAGTTCTTC. This chain connects TRBV4-1 to TRBJ2-1; 8 bases match TRBD2. The ends lost 4 bases at V and 6 bases at J; junction bases unmatched: 5. CDR1 and CDR2 from the germline V gene are MGHRA and YSYEKL. CDR3 length: 14 residues.

In its sample, this clonotype was seen a few times. J is TRBJ1-1 and V is TRBV11-2; D possibly corresponds to TRBD1 (6 bases). The ends were cut back, 7 bases at V and 4 bases at J, with 16 bases in the middle. Germline lookup yields CDR1 SGHAT and CDR2 FQNNGV. The length of the CDR3 is 14 residues. The CDR3 spells CASTSWGRFTEAFF. The CDR3 DNA reads as TGTGCCAGCACCTCGTGGGGGCGTTTCACTGAAGCTTTCTTT.

This clonotype occurred a few times. The chain is built from TRBV20-1 and TRBJ2-2, with D possibly matching TRBD1 (8 bases). CDR1 and CDR2 from the germline V gene are DFQATT and SNEGSKA (reference sequence). The CDR3 totals 15 residues. The ends were cut back, 3 bases at V and 6 bases at J, with 17 bases in the middle. Here the CDR3 DNA reads TGCAGTGCTAGGACAGGGGCGGGGGACGCCGGGGAGCTGTTTTTT. This codes for CSARTGAGDAGELFF.

This clonotype was observed a handful of times. V and J are TRBV11-2 and TRBJ2-2, with D perhaps TRBD1 (5 bases). Trimming left V 4 bases short and J 6 bases short, with 9 bases between. The CDR3 sequence is 13 residues long. Germline lookup yields CDR1 SGHAT and CDR2 FQNNGV. Here the CDR3 DNA reads TGTGCCAGCAGCTCCAGGGTCCCCGGGGAGCTGTTTTTT. Translating it yields CASSSRVPGELFF. Complete variable domain (other parts from reference TRBV11-2 and TRBJ2-2): EAGVAQSPRYKIIEKRQSVAFWCNPISGHATLYWYQQILGQGPKLLIQFQNNGVVDDSQLPKDRFSAERLKGVDSTLKIQPAKLEDSAVYLCASSSRVPGELFFGEGSRLTVL.

The gene calls are TRBV7-2 and TRBJ2-3, with D uncertain. The ends were cut back, 6 bases at V and 3 bases at J, with 10 bases in the middle. Germline values: CDR1 SGHTA, CDR2 FQGNSA. The CDR3 is 13 amino acids. In nucleotides, the CDR3 is TGTGCCAGCAGGCCTGACTCGACAGATACGCAGTATTTT. Amino acids: CASRPDSTDTQYF. Supplemented by reference TRBV7-2 and TRBJ2-3, the full variable domain reads GAGVSQSPSNKVTEKGKDVELRCDPISGHTALYWYRQSLGQGLEFLIYFQGNSAPDKSGLPSDRFSAERTGGSVSTLTIQRTQQEDSAVYLCASRPDSTDTQYFGPGTRLTVL.

V is TRBV2 and J is TRBJ2-7; possible D gene TRBD1, 6 bases. This CDR3 has 14 amino acids. Trimming removed 10 bases from V and 2 bases from J, with 18 bases in between. CDR1 and CDR2 (germline): SNHLY, FYNNEI. The CDR3: CAIRSGTKTYEQYF. The CDR3 nucleotides read TGTGCCATCCGATCCGGGACAAAGACCTACGAGCAGTACTTC. Variable domain in full (rest from reference TRBV2 and TRBJ2-7): EPEVTQTPSHQVTQMGQEVILRCVPISNHLYFYWYRQILGQKVEFLVSFYNNEISEKSEIFDDQFSVERPDGSNFTLKIRSTKLEDSAMYFCAIRSGTKTYEQYFGPGTRLTVT.

This clonotype appeared a few times. The CDR3 sequence: CASSYLAGDQETQYF. The CDR3 coding sequence is TGTGCCAGCAGTTACCTAGCGGGGGACCAAGAGACCCAGTACTTC. The chain links TRBV6-5 to TRBJ2-5; 10 nucleotides align to TRBD2. Trimming at V came to 2 bases and at J to 0 bases, leaving 0 bases not matched to a gene. Germline V gene lookup returns CDR1 MNHEY and CDR2 SVGAGI. The CDR3 has 15 residues.

The chain links TRBV12-3 or TRBV12-4 to TRBJ1-5; 10 nucleotides line up with TRBD1. The CDR3 runs 15 residues. The trim removed 5 bases at V and 4 bases at J, leaving 5 bases unmatched. The CDR3 DNA follows: TGTGCCAGCAGTCAGCTGGGACAGGGGAATCAGCCCCAGCATTTT. This gives the protein CASSQLGQGNQPQHF.

This chain connects TRBV12-3 or TRBV12-4 to TRBJ1-5, with D perhaps TRBD1 (5 bases). This CDR3 has 12 amino acids. V shed 6 bases and J shed 8 bases, with 11 bases lying between them. CDR3 sequence: CASRYRGEPQHF. CDR3 sequence (DNA): TGTGCCAGCAGATACCGGGGCGAGCCCCAGCATTTT.

This clonotype turned up a few times. The CDR3, as DNA: TGTGCCAGCACCCCCCTGATGGGTACTAACTATGGCTACACCTTC. Translation: CASTPLMGTNYGYTF. This sequence joins TRBV2 and TRBJ1-2; no clear D. The germline gives CDR1 SNHLY, CDR2 FYNNEI. The CDR3 is made up of 15 amino acids. Trimming cost V 7 bases and J 0 bases, with 15 bases left between them. The full variable domain, completed using reference TRBV2 and TRBJ1-2, is EPEVTQTPSHQVTQMGQEVILRCVPISNHLYFYWYRQILGQKVEFLVSFYNNEISEKSEIFDDQFSVERPDGSNFTLKIRSTKLEDSAMYFCASTPLMGTNYGYTFGSGTRLTVV.

This clonotype was counted many times. V is TRBV11-2 and J is TRBJ2-3; 8 bases match TRBD2. This CDR3 spans 16 amino acids. The junction had 4 bases not matched to a gene; V was cut back by 2 bases and J by 0 bases. Germline lookup yields CDR1 SGHAT and CDR2 FQNNGV. CDR3 sequence (DNA): TGTGCCAGCAGCTTAACAGCGGGGGTTAGCACAGATACGCAGTATTTT. It codes for CASSLTAGVSTDTQYF.

This clonotype was seen a few times. The chain uses TRBV12-3 or TRBV12-4 and TRBJ1-4; 7 nucleotides line up with TRBD1. Losses at the gene ends were 11 bases for V and 0 bases for J; bases not matched to a gene: 6. There are 14 residues in the CDR3. DNA for the CDR3: TGTGCCGTTGGGACAGAAGCAACTAATGAAAAACTGTTTTTT. Protein product: CAVGTEATNEKLFF.